This T cell receptor beta chain was profiled in a study of blood T cell repertoires in COVID-19. Overall study: The samples span acute and convalescent COVID-19 from the United States, Italy and Spain. PBMCs, B-cell-depleted T cells, or T cells were the source of the cDNA or gDNA that made up the material.

While infection was still active, Seattle patients were enrolled and then followed longitudinally. How the authors handled the data: For nucleated cells, counts were estimated from reference gene primer amplification. This table comes from immunoSEQ multiplex PCR, and its TCRdb copy is limited to in-frame clones, with some not included. Clone size and the V and J calls come from that table; the DNA yielded D and trimming. The data hold under 200,000 clones, with 85% observed a single time. This CDR3 is 15 amino acids long. Trimming cost V 0 bases and J 2 bases, with 8 bases left between them. Germline assignment: CDR1 SGHTA and CDR2 FQGNSA.

Sequencing was performed on peripheral blood. The clonotype comes from a man aged 55 to 70 with COVID-19, enrolled during active disease. The chain employs TRBV7-2 and TRBJ2-1, with a tentative D call TRBD1 (5 bases). Here the CDR3 reads CASSLAGLAYNEQFF. In nucleotides, the CDR3 is TGTGCCAGCAGCTTAGCGGGGCTTGCCTACAATGAGCAGTTCTTC.